This is a list of T cell receptor beta chains from one sample in a study of cytomegalovirus exposure and HLA in healthy donors. The protocol was immunoSEQ multiplex PCR, while the TCRdb copy is restricted to in-frame clones and leaves out a portion. The sample includes 79,000 or so clones, 73% of them seen just once. The sequenced material came from PBMCs. These receptors were taken from a woman aged 40-49 years in good health and CMV-seropositive. The CDR3 runs from the conserved cysteine through the conserved F or W. A D gene is named only where the DNA matches it firmly. Clone size is stated in some rows and not others, as once, few, many or a class when expanded.

V,size,D,J,DNA,CDR3
TRBV7-7,once,NA,TRBJ1-5,TGTGCTAGCAGGGCGGGGGCGGAGGGCAATCAGCCCCAGCATTTT,CASRAGAEGNQPQHF
TRBV29-1,NA,NA,TRBJ2-1,TGCAGCGTTGAAGATCCCCACAGTCCACAAATAACCTACAATGAGCAGTTCTTC,CSVEDPHSPQITYNEQFF
TRBV5-6,few,NA,TRBJ2-5,TGTGCCAGCAGCTGGGGGGTTAGCGGTCAAGAGACCCAGTACTTC,CASSWGVSGQETQYF
TRBV4-1,NA,TRBD2,TRBJ2-5,TGCGCCAGCAGCCTAGGACTAGCGGGAGGTTCGGAGACCCAGTACTTC,CASSLGLAGGSETQYF
TRBV13,NA,NA,TRBJ2-7,TGTGCCAGCAGCTTAGGCCGGGACTACGAGCAGTACTTC,CASSLGRDYEQYF
TRBV7-2,once,NA,TRBJ1-1,TGTGCCAGCAGCCTTCTGGGTCAGGGAGGGGTTAACACTGAAGCTTTCTTT,CASSLLGQGGVNTEAFF
TRBV10-2,NA,NA,TRBJ1-5,TGCGCCAGCAGTGATTCAGATAGCAATCAGCCCCAGCATTTT,CASSDSDSNQPQHF
TRBV19,NA,TRBD1,TRBJ1-1,TGTGCCAGTAGTACCACGACAGGGGCAACTGAAGCTTTCTTT,CASSTTTGATEAFF
TRBV19,NA,NA,TRBJ1-1,TGTGCCAGTAGCACGACAGCGAACACTGAAGCTTTCTTT,CASSTTANTEAFF
TRBV5-6,few,TRBD1,TRBJ1-1,TGTGTCAGCAGCTTGTTCGGGACAGGGGGTTACACTGAAGCTTTTTTT,CVSSLFGTGGYTEAFF
TRBV5-1,NA,TRBD2,TRBJ2-3,TGCGCCAGCAGCTTGGCCCTAGCGGGGGGGCCGACGGATACGCAGTATTTT,CASSLALAGGPTDTQYF
TRBV4-1,NA,TRBD2,TRBJ2-7,TGCGCCAGCAGCCAAGGCGGGAGTCGAGTTGGCGAGCAGTACTTC,CASSQGGSRVGEQYF
TRBV19,NA,NA,TRBJ1-4,TGTGCCAGTAGACAGGGTGAAAAACTGTTTTTT,CASRQGEKLFF
TRBV27,NA,NA,TRBJ2-1,TGTGCCAGCAGCCTGGGACTTACTTACAATGAGCAGTTCTTC,CASSLGLTYNEQFF
TRBV25-1,NA,TRBD2,TRBJ2-1,TGTGCCAGCAGTGAATCGACTAGCGGGGGGTTTTACAATGAGCAGTTCTTC,CASSESTSGGFYNEQFF
TRBV5-1,NA,TRBD1,TRBJ2-5,TGCGCCAGCAGCAGGGCACAGGGGTATGAGACCCAGTACTTC,CASSRAQGYETQYF
TRBV25-1,NA,NA,TRBJ1-4,TGTGCCAGCAGTGACGGACAGAGAATCGCAACTAATGAAAAACTGTTTTTT,CASSDGQRIATNEKLFF
TRBV4-1,NA,TRBD2,TRBJ2-3,TGCGCCAGCAGCGGCGGGGGGCCGATGACAGATACGCAGTATTTT,CASSGGGPMTDTQYF
TRBV5-1,NA,NA,TRBJ1-2,TGCGCCAGCAGCTTGGCAGGGGTCGAGTTTGGCTACACCTTC,CASSLAGVEFGYTF
TRBV15,NA,NA,TRBJ1-4,TGTGCCACCAGCAGAGATTCGGGGGAAAAACTGTTTTTT,CATSRDSGEKLFF
TRBV18,NA,NA,TRBJ2-7,TGTGCCAGCTCACCACGGGAGTTCTCCTACGAGCAGTACTTC,CASSPREFSYEQYF
TRBV4-1,NA,NA,TRBJ2-7,TGCGCCAGCAGCCAAGGAACAGGGTCCCACGAGCAGTACTTC,CASSQGTGSHEQYF
TRBV16,NA,TRBD2,TRBJ2-3,TGTGCCAGCAGCCCGCGGGGGGTTGGCACAGATACGCAGTATTTT,CASSPRGVGTDTQYF